This T cell receptor (beta chain) was identified in a study of T cells in Graves' hyperthyroidism and ophthalmopathy. RNA transcripts gave rise to amplified TCR beta CDR3 regions. HTBI primers were used for first-round RT-PCR of the TCR CDR3. Via MiXCR, TCRdb re-called the multiplex PCR reads, giving one row per CDR3 protein. The sample holds fewer than 800,000 distinct CDR3 sequences, 15% to 20% seen once. When ophthalmopathy did not progress within 18 months, Graves' hyperthyroidism was considered stable. Each patient was aged 18 to 65 and had newly diagnosed hyperthyroidism of under 2 months' duration. On this clonotype itself: The antigen remains unidentified.

This CDR3 is built from 14 residues. Germline V gene sequence: CDR1 SGHRS, CDR2 YFSETQ. V lost 3 bases, J lost 5 bases, and 14 bases lay in between. Broader study findings: Researchers found most expanded thyroid clonotypes above 0.001 in blood as well.

This TCR came from a man aged 18 to 35 with Graves' hyperthyroidism. The sample taken for sequencing was blood. This chain connects TRBV5-1 to TRBJ2-5; D is possibly TRBD1 or TRBD2 (5 bases each). The chain's CDR3 is CASSSDRWGETQYF. The CDR3 coding sequence is TGCGCCAGCAGCTCGGACCGCTGGGGGGAGACCCAGTACTTC.